Listed below are T cell receptor beta chains from one sample, sequenced in a study of PD-L1 blockade in urothelial cancer. Here immunoSEQ multiplex PCR was the method, and the copy in TCRdb shows in-frame clones only, minus some. The sample has about 120,000 clones, about 82% seen once. The starting material was PBMCs, obtained around atezolizumab (anti-PD-L1) treatment. All receptors derive from a man aged 45-65 years with urothelial cancer. CDR3s include the opening cysteine and the closing phenylalanine or tryptophan. A D gene is named only where the DNA matches it firmly. Expanded clones are given a class, and other clones once, few, many or no size at all.

NA	TRBV7-9	NA	TRBJ2-1	TGTGCCAGCAGCTTAAGTACACAGGGTCGGGATGAGCAGTTCTTC	CASSLSTQGRDEQFF
NA	TRBV6-5	NA	TRBJ2-1	TGTGCCAGCAGTAGACCAAGCGGTCGTCACAATGAGCAGTTCTTC	CASSRPSGRHNEQFF
TRBD2	TRBV14	NA	TRBJ2-7	TGTGCCAGCAGCCAAGTATCCCGGGAGGGCGGGGAGCAGTACTTC	CASSQVSREGGEQYF
NA	TRBV19	once	TRBJ1-5	TGTGCCAGTAGTATAGGCGAGGCCGGGCCCCAGCATTTT	CASSIGEAGPQHF
NA	TRBV2	NA	TRBJ2-5	TGTGCCAGAACAGATCAAGAGACCCAGTACTTC	CARTDQETQYF
NA	TRBV5-5	NA	TRBJ2-3	TGTGCCAGCAGCTTGCTAGGGGCAGATACGCAGTATTTT	CASSLLGADTQYF
TRBD1	TRBV5-1	NA	TRBJ1-4	TGCGCCAGCAGCCCGGGACAGGGTGAAAAACTGTTTTTT	CASSPGQGEKLFF
NA	TRBV9	NA	TRBJ2-3	TGTGCCAGCAGCGTAAAATCGGGAGTAAGAACAGATACGCAGTATTTT	CASSVKSGVRTDTQYF
NA	TRBV28	NA	TRBJ1-1	TGTGCCAGTGGCCGGGGGGAGAACACTGAAGCTTTCTTT	CASGRGENTEAFF
TRBD2	TRBV7-9	NA	TRBJ2-1	TGTGCCAGCAGCTTAGGAGGCGGACTAGCGGACAATGAGCAGTTCTTC	CASSLGGGLADNEQFF
NA	TRBV7-2	NA	TRBJ1-2	TGTGCCAGCAGTTCTAACGTCAACTATGGCTACACCTTC	CASSSNVNYGYTF
NA	TRBV28	few	TRBJ1-2	TGTGCCAGCAGTCCCGGGGGGGGGTTCGGCTACACCTTC	CASSPGGGFGYTF
TRBD1	TRBV27	NA	TRBJ1-3	TGTGCCAGCAGGACAGGGGATGCAAACACCATATATTTT	CASRTGDANTIYF
TRBD1	TRBV28	once	TRBJ1-2	TGTGCCAGCAGTCGGGCCCGGACAGGGGGCTCCTATGGCTACACCTTC	CASSRARTGGSYGYTF
TRBD1	TRBV10-3	NA	TRBJ2-5	TGTGCCATCAGTGGGACAGGGAAAGAGACCCAGTACTTC	CAISGTGKETQYF
TRBD1	TRBV2	NA	TRBJ1-4	TGTGCCAGCAATAAACAGGGGTCTGATGAAAAACTGTTTTTT	CASNKQGSDEKLFF
NA	TRBV7-9	few	TRBJ1-1	TGTGCCAGCAGCCTCCTGGGCAGGGTCGAAGCTTTCTTT	CASSLLGRVEAFF
TRBD2	TRBV15	NA	TRBJ2-5	TGTGCCACCAGCCAGGGCGGGGGGCTCTTAGAGACCCAGTACTTC	CATSQGGGLLETQYF
TRBD2	TRBV18	NA	TRBJ2-3	TGTGCCAGCTCAATAAGGACTAGCGGATTGACAGATACGCAGTATTTT	CASSIRTSGLTDTQYF
TRBD1	TRBV10-3	few	TRBJ1-2	TGTGCCATCAGAAAGGGACAGGACGGAATTGGCTACACCTTC	CAIRKGQDGIGYTF
TRBD1	TRBV2	NA	TRBJ1-1	TGTGCCAGCAGCGCCAGGGGGCTGAACACTGAAGCTTTCTTT	CASSARGLNTEAFF
TRBD2	TRBV5-1	NA	TRBJ2-3	TGCGCCAGCAGCGGACCCGGGACTAGCGGAAGACTCACAGATACGCAGTATTTT	CASSGPGTSGRLTDTQYF
NA	TRBV27	NA	TRBJ2-3	TGTGCCAGCAGTTTAGGTGGGAGCGCAGATACGCAGTATTTT	CASSLGGSADTQYF
TRBD2	TRBV11-2	NA	TRBJ2-7	TGTGCCAGCAGCTTAGGGGCTAGCGGCTCCTACGAGCAGTACTTC	CASSLGASGSYEQYF
NA	TRBV14	NA	TRBJ2-1	TGTGCCAGCAGCCAAGAGTGGGGGCGGAATGAGCAGTTCTTC	CASSQEWGRNEQFF
NA	TRBV7-9	NA	TRBJ2-2	TGTGCCAGCAGCTTAGCTCCAGGGGAGCTGTTTTTT	CASSLAPGELFF
NA	TRBV9	NA	TRBJ2-3	TGTGCCAGCAGCGTAGACGGACTTTACACAGATACGCAGTATTTT	CASSVDGLYTDTQYF
TRBD2	TRBV11-2	NA	TRBJ2-3	TGTGCCAGCAGCTTATTAGCGGGAGCCCTAATCACAGATACGCAGTATTTT	CASSLLAGALITDTQYF
NA	TRBV21-1	NA	TRBJ1-2	TGTGCCAGCAGCCCTTCGGCACAGGGCTATGGCTACACCTTC	CASSPSAQGYGYTF